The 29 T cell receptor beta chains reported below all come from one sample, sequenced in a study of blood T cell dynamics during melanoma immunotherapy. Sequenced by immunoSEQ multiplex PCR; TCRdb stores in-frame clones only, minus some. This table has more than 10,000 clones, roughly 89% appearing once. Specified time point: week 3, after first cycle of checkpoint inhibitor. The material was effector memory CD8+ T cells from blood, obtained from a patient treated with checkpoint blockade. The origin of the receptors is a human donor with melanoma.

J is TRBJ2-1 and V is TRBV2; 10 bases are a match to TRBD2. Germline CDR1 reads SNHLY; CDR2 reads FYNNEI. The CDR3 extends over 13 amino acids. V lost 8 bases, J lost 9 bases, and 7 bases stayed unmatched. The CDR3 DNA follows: TGTGCCAGCGGGGCTAGCGGGAGAGTTGAGCAGTTCTTC. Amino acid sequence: CASGASGRVEQFF.

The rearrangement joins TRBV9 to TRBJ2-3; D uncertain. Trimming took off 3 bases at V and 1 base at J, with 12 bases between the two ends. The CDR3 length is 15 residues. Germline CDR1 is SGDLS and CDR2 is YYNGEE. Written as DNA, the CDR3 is TGTGCCAGCAGCGCTTCAAGTATTGGCACAGATACGCAGTATTTT. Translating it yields CASSASSIGTDTQYF.

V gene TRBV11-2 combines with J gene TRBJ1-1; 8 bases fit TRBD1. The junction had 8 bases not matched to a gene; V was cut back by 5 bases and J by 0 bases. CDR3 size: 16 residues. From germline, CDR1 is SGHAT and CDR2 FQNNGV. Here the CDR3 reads CASSQPTGALNTEAFF. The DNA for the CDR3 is TGTGCCAGCAGCCAGCCGACAGGGGCCCTGAACACTGAAGCTTTCTTT.

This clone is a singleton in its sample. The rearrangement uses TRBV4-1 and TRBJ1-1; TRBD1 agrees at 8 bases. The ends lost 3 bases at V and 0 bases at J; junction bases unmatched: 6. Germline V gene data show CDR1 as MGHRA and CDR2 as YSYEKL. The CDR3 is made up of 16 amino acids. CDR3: CASSQGTGVMNTEAFF. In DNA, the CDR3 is TGCGCCAGCAGCCAGGGGACAGGAGTCATGAACACTGAAGCTTTCTTT.

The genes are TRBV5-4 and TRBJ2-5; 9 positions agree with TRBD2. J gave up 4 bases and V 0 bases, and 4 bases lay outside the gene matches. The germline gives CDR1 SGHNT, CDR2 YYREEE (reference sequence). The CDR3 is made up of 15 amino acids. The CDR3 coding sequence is TGTGCCAGCAGCTTGGGGCGGGAGGGCCTAGAGACCCAGTACTTC. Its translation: CASSLGREGLETQYF.

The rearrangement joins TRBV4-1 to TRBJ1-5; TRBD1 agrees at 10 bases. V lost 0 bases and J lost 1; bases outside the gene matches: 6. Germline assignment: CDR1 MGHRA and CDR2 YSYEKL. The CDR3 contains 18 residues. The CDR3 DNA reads TGCGCCAGCAGCCAAGAGGGACAGGGGTTCTCGAGCAATCAGCCCCAGCATTTT. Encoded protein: CASSQEGQGFSSNQPQHF.

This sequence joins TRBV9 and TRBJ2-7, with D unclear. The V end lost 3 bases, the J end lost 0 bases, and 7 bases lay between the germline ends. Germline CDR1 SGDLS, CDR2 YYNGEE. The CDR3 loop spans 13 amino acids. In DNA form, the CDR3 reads TGTGCCAGCAGCGGGCGGTACTCCTACGAGCAGTACTTC. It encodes CASSGRYSYEQYF.

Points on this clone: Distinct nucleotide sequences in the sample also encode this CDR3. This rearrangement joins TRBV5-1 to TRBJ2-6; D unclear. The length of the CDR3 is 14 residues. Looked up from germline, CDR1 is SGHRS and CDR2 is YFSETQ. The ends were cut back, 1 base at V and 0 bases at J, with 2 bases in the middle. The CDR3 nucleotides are TGCGCCAGCAGCTTGTACTCTGGGGCCAACGTCCTGACTTTC. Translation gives CASSLYSGANVLTF.

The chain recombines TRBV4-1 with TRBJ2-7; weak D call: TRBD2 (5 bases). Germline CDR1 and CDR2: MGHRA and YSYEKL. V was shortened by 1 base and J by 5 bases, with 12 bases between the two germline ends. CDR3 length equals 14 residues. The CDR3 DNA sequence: TGCGCCAGCAGCCAAGTGATCTGGGAGAACGAGCAGTACTTC. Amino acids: CASSQVIWENEQYF.

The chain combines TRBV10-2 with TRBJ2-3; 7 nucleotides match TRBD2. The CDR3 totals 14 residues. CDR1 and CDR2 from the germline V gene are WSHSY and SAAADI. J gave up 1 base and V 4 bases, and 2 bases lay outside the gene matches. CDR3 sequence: CASSGTRGTDTQYF. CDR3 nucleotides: TGCGCCAGCAGTGGGACTAGAGGCACAGATACGCAGTATTTT.

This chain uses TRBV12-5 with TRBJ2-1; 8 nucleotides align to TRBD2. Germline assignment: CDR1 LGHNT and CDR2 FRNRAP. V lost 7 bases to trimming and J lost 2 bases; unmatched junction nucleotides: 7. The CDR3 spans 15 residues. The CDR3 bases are TGTGCTAGTGAGTCGTCGGGGGGGCCCTACAATGAGCAGTTCTTC. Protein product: CASESSGGPYNEQFF.

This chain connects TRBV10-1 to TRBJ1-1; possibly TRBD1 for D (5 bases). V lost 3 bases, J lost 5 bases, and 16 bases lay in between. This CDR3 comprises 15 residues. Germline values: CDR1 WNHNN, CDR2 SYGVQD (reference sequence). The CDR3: CASSDIQGRGTEAFF. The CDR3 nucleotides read TGCGCCAGCAGTGATATCCAGGGAAGGGGAACTGAAGCTTTCTTT.

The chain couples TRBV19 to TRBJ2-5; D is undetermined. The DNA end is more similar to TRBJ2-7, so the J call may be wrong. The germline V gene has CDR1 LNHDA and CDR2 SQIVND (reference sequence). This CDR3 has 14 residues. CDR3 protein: CASTPSPGSYEQYF. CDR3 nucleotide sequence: TGTGCCAGTACCCCGTCCCCAGGCTCGTACGAGCAGTACTTC.

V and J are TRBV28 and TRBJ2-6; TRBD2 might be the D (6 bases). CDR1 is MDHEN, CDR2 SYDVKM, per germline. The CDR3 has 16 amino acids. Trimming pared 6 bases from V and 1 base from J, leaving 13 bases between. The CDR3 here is CASSRETRSGANVLTF. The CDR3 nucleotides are TGTGCCAGCAGCCGCGAGACTAGGTCTGGGGCCAACGTCCTGACTTTC.

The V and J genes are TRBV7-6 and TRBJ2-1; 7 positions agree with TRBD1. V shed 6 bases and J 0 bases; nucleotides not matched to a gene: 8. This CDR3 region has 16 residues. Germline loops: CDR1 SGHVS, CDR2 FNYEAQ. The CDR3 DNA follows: TGTGCCAGCAGGCAGTTACAGGGGAACTCCTACAATGAGCAGTTCTTC. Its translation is CASRQLQGNSYNEQFF.

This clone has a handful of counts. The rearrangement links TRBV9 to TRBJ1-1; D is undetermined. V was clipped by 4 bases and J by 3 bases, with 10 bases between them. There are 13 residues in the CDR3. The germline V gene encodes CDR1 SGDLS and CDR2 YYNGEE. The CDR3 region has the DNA TGTGCCAGCAGCCCCGGAACTGACACTGAAGCTTTCTTT. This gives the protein CASSPGTDTEAFF.

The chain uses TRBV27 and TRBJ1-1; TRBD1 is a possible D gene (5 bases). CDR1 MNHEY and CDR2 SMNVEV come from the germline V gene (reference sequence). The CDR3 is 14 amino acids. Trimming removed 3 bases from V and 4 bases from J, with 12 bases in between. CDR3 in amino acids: CASSFLGGTTEAFF. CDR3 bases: TGTGCCAGCAGTTTTTTGGGGGGGACCACTGAAGCTTTCTTT.

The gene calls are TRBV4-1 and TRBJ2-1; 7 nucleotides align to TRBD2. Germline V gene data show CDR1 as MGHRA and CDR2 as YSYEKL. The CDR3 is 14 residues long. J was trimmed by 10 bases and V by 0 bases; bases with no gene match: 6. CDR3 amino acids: CASSQDAFGREQFF. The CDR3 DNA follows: TGCGCCAGCAGCCAAGATGCGTTCGGGAGGGAGCAGTTCTTC.

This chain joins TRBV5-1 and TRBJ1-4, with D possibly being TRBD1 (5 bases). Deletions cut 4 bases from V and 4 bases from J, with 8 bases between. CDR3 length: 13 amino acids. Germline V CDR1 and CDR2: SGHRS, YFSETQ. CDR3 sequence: CASSTDNNEKLFF. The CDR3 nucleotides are TGCGCCAGCAGCACGGACAATAATGAAAAACTGTTTTTT.

The CDR3, as DNA: TGTGCCAGCAGCCAAGGAAGGGGGCCCTCCTACGAGCAGTACTTC. Its translation: CASSQGRGPSYEQYF. J is TRBJ2-7 and V is TRBV11-2; 7 bases fit TRBD1. Germline V gives CDR1 SGHAT, CDR2 FQNNGV. Unmatched junction bases numbered 7, after V lost 5 bases and J lost 0 bases. The CDR3 is made up of 15 amino acids.

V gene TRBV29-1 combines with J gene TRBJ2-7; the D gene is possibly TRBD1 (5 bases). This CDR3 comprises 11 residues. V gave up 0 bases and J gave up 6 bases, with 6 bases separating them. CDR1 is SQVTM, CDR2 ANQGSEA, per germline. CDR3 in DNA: TGCAGCGTTGAAGATCAGGGCGAGCAGTACTTC. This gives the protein CSVEDQGEQYF.

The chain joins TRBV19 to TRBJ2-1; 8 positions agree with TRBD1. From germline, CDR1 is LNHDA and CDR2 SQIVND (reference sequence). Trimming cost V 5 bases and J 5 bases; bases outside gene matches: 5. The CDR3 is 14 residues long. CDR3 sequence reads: CASSHGQGNNEQFF. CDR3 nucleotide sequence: TGTGCCAGTAGTCATGGACAGGGAAACAATGAGCAGTTCTTC.

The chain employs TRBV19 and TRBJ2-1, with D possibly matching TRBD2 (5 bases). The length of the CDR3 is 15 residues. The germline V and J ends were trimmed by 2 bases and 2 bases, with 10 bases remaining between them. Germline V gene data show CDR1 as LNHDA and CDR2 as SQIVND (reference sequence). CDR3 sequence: CASSIHSGPYNEQFF. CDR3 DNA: TGTGCCAGTAGTATACACAGCGGTCCCTACAATGAGCAGTTCTTC.

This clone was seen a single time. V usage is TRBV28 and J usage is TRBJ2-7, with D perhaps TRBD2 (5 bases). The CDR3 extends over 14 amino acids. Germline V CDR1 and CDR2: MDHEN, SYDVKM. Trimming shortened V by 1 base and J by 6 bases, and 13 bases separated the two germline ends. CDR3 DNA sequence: TGTGCCAGCAGTTTATCCGGGGTGTTAGGCGAGCAGTACTTC. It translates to CASSLSGVLGEQYF.

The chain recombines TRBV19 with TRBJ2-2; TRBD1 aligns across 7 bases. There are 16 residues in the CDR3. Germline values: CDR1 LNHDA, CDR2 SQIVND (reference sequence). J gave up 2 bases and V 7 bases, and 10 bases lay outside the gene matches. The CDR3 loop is CASTSSTGLNTGELFF. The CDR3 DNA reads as TGTGCCAGTACGTCCTCGACAGGGCTCAACACCGGGGAGCTGTTTTTT.

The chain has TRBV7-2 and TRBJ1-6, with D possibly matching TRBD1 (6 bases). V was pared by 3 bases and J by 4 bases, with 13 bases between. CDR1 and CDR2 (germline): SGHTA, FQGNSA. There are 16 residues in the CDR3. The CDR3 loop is CASSFADSFYNSPLHF. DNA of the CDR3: TGTGCCAGCAGCTTTGCGGACAGCTTTTATAATTCACCCCTCCACTTT.

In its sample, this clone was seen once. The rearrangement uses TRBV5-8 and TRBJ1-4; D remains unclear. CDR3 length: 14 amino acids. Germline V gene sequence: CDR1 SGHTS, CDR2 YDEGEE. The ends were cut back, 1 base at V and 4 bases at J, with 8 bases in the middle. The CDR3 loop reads CASSLSINNEKLFF. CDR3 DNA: TGTGCCAGCAGCTTGTCGATCAATAATGAAAAACTGTTTTTT.

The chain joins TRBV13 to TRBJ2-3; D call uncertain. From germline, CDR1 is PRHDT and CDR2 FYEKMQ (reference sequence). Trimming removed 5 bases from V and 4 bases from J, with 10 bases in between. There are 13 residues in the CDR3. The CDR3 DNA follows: TGTGCCAGCAGCCCCACGCGGCCAGATACGCAGTATTTT. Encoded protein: CASSPTRPDTQYF.

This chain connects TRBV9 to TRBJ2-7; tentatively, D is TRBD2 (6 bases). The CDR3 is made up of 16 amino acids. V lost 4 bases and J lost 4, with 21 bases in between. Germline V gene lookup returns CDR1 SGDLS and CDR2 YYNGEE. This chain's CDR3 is CASSPLEDGGTYEQYF. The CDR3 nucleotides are TGTGCCAGCAGCCCGTTAGAGGACGGGGGAACTTACGAGCAGTACTTC.